This TCR beta chain emerged from a study of graft-versus-host responses after intestinal transplantation (dated by TCRdb to about 2021). For the wider study: Recipients received multivisceral, liver-intestinal, or isolated intestinal transplants. A peak of at least 4% donor T cells among recipient peripheral blood mononuclear cells was the definition used for donor T cell macrochimerism. Every recipient was given anti-thymocyte globulin induction, followed by 2 to 4 years of maintenance tacrolimus and steroids. Graft-versus-host and host-versus-graft alloreactive T cell clones were tracked in the graft, circulation and bone marrow after intestinal transplantation using bulk TCR-beta CDR3 sequencing. Alloreactive clones were identified by sequencing pre-transplant mixed lymphocyte reaction products and comparing them with unstimulated pre-transplant donor and recipient T cells. Of the 20 to 30 intestinal transplant recipients enrolled in the cohort, one of whom was a retransplant, a few patients without pretransplant specimens were excluded. Rather than going through the commercial service, samples from three later patients were sequenced in-house on an Illumina MiSeq and processed with MiXCR.

The germline V gene sets CDR1 to MNHNS and CDR2 to SASEGT. The CDR3 covers 15 residues, taking in both the cysteine and the phenylalanine. Just the 45-base CDR3 DNA is kept, in frame starting at base 1. The V and J ends are trimmed by 6 bases and 2 bases, leaving 14 bases between them. The method behind the library was the immunoSEQ multiplex PCR assay. For most patients, genomic DNA was isolated with the Qiagen DNeasy Blood and Tissue Kit and sent frozen to Adaptive Biotechnologies for TCR sequencing. For most patients, high-throughput TCR-beta CDR3 sequencing of genomic DNA was performed by Adaptive Biotechnologies. Turning to the authors' computational methods: TCR sequencing data for around 19 patients were retrieved from Adaptive's ImmunoSEQ software; three other patients were processed with MiXCR and VDJtools. CD4 versus CD8 sorting errors were corrected by removing sequences found in both subsets at a frequency ratio below 5:1. CDR3 nucleotide sequences shared between donor and recipient were removed because their origin could not be assigned. To count as alloreactive, a clone needed at least 2-fold expansion over unstimulated cells and a minimum CFSE-low frequency of 0.002% (template counts) or 0.001% (read counts). Mappable clones were those detected in sequenced pre-transplant spleen, lymph node, or MLR CFSE-low populations of the donor or recipient. Cumulative frequency of alloreactive clones was calculated as a percentage of all sequences weighted by copy number. Held by TCRdb, this immuneACCESS table contains in-frame sequences only and omits some clones. Under half of the omission traces to an unresolved V gene where checked; the cause of the rest is unknown. V and J calls and clone size follow that table, whereas D and trimming were derived from the DNA. This sample has tens of thousands of clones in its table, and about nine tenths of those were observed once. Of the sample, more than 7% falls within the top ten clones.

Broad study findings and their caveats: GvH clones turned up in recipient bone marrow, with some appearing earlier in ileal mucosa or blood, a pattern consistent with an intestinal mucosal origin. In the allografts of patients with donor T cell macrochimerism, GvH to HvG T cell clonal ratios were high. Early after transplant, declines in HvG clones were associated with peak levels of circulating GvH clones. The conclusions were limited by the relatively low number and heterogeneity of the intestinal transplant patients.

Remarks on this clone: Its antigen is still unknown. Base qualities are not recorded, but no much larger clone differs from it by a single base.

According to the study, the label for this sample's time point signals: cells obtained before transplantation from donor or recipient. CD3+CD4+ and CD3+CD8+ populations were FACS-sorted from unstimulated pre-transplant donor and recipient cells taken from spleen or lymph nodes. Here the sequenced sample was unstimulated CD8+ T cells sorted from spleen or lymph node cells, taken before transplant. This sequence was found in a human donor who was the organ donor for an intestinal transplant. The V and J genes are TRBV6-1 and TRBJ2-1, with no confident D gene call. CDR3 loop: CASSLPGGAYNEQFF. The DNA sequence is TGTGCCAGCAGCCTCCCCGGTGGCGCCTACAATGAGCAGTTCTTC.